This is a list of T cell receptor beta chains from one sample in a study of T cell responses to AZD1222 COVID-19 vaccine. Here immunoSEQ multiplex PCR was the method, and the copy in TCRdb shows in-frame clones only, minus some. The sample records fewer than 200,000 clones, 88% being singletons. Sequencing used peripheral blood, obtained 28 days after the second AZD1222 dose. Receptors originate from an adult who received the AZD1222 COVID-19 vaccine. The CDR3 runs from the conserved cysteine through the conserved F or W. Each record gives: D gene, J gene, V gene, clone size, CDR3 DNA, CDR3 protein. D genes are given only for firm matches. For some rows the clone size is stated as once, few or many, or as a class when expanded; others skip it.

d_gene: TRBD1
j_gene: TRBJ1-3
v_gene: TRBV7-2
abundance: once
CDR3nt: TGTGCCAGCAGCTTAGGGACAGGTCCCCTCTCTGGAAACACCATATATTTT
CDR3aa: CASSLGTGPLSGNTIYF

d_gene: NA
j_gene: TRBJ1-2
v_gene: TRBV12-3/TRBV12-4
abundance: NA
CDR3nt: TGTGCCAGCAGTTTGGTCAGTAACTATGGCTACACCTTC
CDR3aa: CASSLVSNYGYTF

d_gene: TRBD1
j_gene: TRBJ1-5
v_gene: TRBV6-2/TRBV6-3
abundance: NA
CDR3nt: TGTGCCAGCAGTTCCTGGGACAGCAACTATAGCAATCAGCCCCAGCATTTT
CDR3aa: CASSSWDSNYSNQPQHF

d_gene: NA
j_gene: TRBJ2-2
v_gene: TRBV5-1
abundance: NA
CDR3nt: TGCGCCAGCAGCTTGGAGTCCGGCGGGGAGCTGTTTTTT
CDR3aa: CASSLESGGELFF

d_gene: NA
j_gene: TRBJ1-3
v_gene: TRBV7-3
abundance: NA
CDR3nt: TGTGCCAGCAGCCCACACATTGGCGGGGCTGGAAACACCATATATTTT
CDR3aa: CASSPHIGGAGNTIYF

d_gene: NA
j_gene: TRBJ1-3
v_gene: TRBV6-5
abundance: NA
CDR3nt: TGTGCCAGCAGTTACTCGGAAGCTCTCGACACCATATATTTT
CDR3aa: CASSYSEALDTIYF

d_gene: NA
j_gene: TRBJ1-6
v_gene: TRBV7-2
abundance: NA
CDR3nt: TGTGCCAGCAGCTTCGGCAGGGACAATTCACCCCTCCACTTT
CDR3aa: CASSFGRDNSPLHF

d_gene: NA
j_gene: TRBJ1-1
v_gene: TRBV29-1
abundance: NA
CDR3nt: TGCAGCGTTGAAGATGGAGTCACTGAAGCTTTCTTT
CDR3aa: CSVEDGVTEAFF

d_gene: NA
j_gene: TRBJ2-7
v_gene: TRBV6-5
abundance: NA
CDR3nt: TGTGCCAGCAGTCCGACAGGGGCGGGAGGCGAGCAGTACTTC
CDR3aa: CASSPTGAGGEQYF

d_gene: NA
j_gene: TRBJ1-3
v_gene: TRBV3-1/TRBV3-2
abundance: NA
CDR3nt: TGTGCCAGCAGCCAAGAGTTAGCGCGTCGCTCTGGAAACACCATATATTTT
CDR3aa: CASSQELARRSGNTIYF

d_gene: TRBD2
j_gene: TRBJ2-3
v_gene: TRBV9
abundance: NA
CDR3nt: TGTGCCAGCAGCGTAGCGGGGGGGCGGAGTGATACGCAGTATTTT
CDR3aa: CASSVAGGRSDTQYF

d_gene: NA
j_gene: TRBJ1-6
v_gene: TRBV7-6
abundance: NA
CDR3nt: TGTGCCAGCAGCTTAGGTATTTGGCAGAGCAATTCACCCCTCCACTTT
CDR3aa: CASSLGIWQSNSPLHF

d_gene: TRBD1
j_gene: TRBJ1-2
v_gene: TRBV6-5
abundance: once
CDR3nt: TGTGCCAGCAGTTACGTGGGACAGAGCTATGGCTACACCTTC
CDR3aa: CASSYVGQSYGYTF

d_gene: TRBD2
j_gene: TRBJ2-5
v_gene: TRBV11-2
abundance: NA
CDR3nt: TGTGCCAGCAGCTCAGGGACTAGGACCCCAGAGACCCAGTACTTC
CDR3aa: CASSSGTRTPETQYF

d_gene: NA
j_gene: TRBJ2-4
v_gene: TRBV19
abundance: once
CDR3nt: TGTGCCAGTAGTATGGTAGACAGACACGGCATTCAGTACTTC
CDR3aa: CASSMVDRHGIQYF

d_gene: NA
j_gene: TRBJ2-1
v_gene: TRBV7-3
abundance: NA
CDR3nt: TGTGCCAGCAGCCGACAGGTTTTCAACGGCAATGAGCAGTTCTTC
CDR3aa: CASSRQVFNGNEQFF

d_gene: NA
j_gene: TRBJ1-5
v_gene: TRBV6-2/TRBV6-3
abundance: NA
CDR3nt: TGTGCCAGCAGCCTCGGGGGGCCCCAGCATTTT
CDR3aa: CASSLGGPQHF

d_gene: NA
j_gene: TRBJ2-5
v_gene: TRBV5-1
abundance: NA
CDR3nt: TGCGCCAGCAGCTTGCTCCTTCAGGCCCAAGAGACCCAGTACTTC
CDR3aa: CASSLLLQAQETQYF

d_gene: TRBD1
j_gene: TRBJ2-1
v_gene: TRBV7-9
abundance: NA
CDR3nt: TGTGCCAGCAGCATGGGACAGGGTAAGGTGCAGTTCTTC
CDR3aa: CASSMGQGKVQFF

d_gene: NA
j_gene: TRBJ1-5
v_gene: TRBV6-2/TRBV6-3
abundance: once
CDR3nt: TGTGCCAGCAGTTACGGACAGCTTTATAGCAATCAGCCCCAGCATTTT
CDR3aa: CASSYGQLYSNQPQHF

d_gene: TRBD1
j_gene: TRBJ2-7
v_gene: TRBV9
abundance: NA
CDR3nt: TGTGCCAGCAGCGTAGGACAGGGGAGAGGGTACGAGCAGTACTTC
CDR3aa: CASSVGQGRGYEQYF

d_gene: NA
j_gene: TRBJ2-1
v_gene: TRBV9
abundance: NA
CDR3nt: TGTGCCAGCAGCGTAGTAGGGAGCTCCTACAATGAGCAGTTCTTC
CDR3aa: CASSVVGSSYNEQFF

d_gene: TRBD1
j_gene: TRBJ1-3
v_gene: TRBV4-3
abundance: NA
CDR3nt: TGCGCCAGCAGCCAAGTCGGAAACAGGGGGCCTGGAAACACCATATATTTT
CDR3aa: CASSQVGNRGPGNTIYF

d_gene: NA
j_gene: TRBJ1-2
v_gene: TRBV15
abundance: NA
CDR3nt: TGTGCCACCAGCAGAGCCCTTTTACCTAACTATGGCTACACCTTC
CDR3aa: CATSRALLPNYGYTF

d_gene: NA
j_gene: TRBJ1-2
v_gene: TRBV2
abundance: NA
CDR3nt: TGTGCCAGCAGTGAAGGAAACAGAAACTATGGCTACACCTTC
CDR3aa: CASSEGNRNYGYTF

d_gene: NA
j_gene: TRBJ2-1
v_gene: TRBV27
abundance: NA
CDR3nt: TGTGCCAGCAGTTTATCGCAGGGTCGGGGCAATGAGCAGTTCTTC
CDR3aa: CASSLSQGRGNEQFF

d_gene: NA
j_gene: TRBJ1-1
v_gene: TRBV12-3/TRBV12-4
abundance: NA
CDR3nt: TGTGCCAGCAGTTCCCCTGCTGAAGCTTTCTTT
CDR3aa: CASSSPAEAFF

d_gene: NA
j_gene: TRBJ1-4
v_gene: TRBV3-1/TRBV3-2
abundance: NA
CDR3nt: TGTGCCAGCAGCCGAACTTCGACAGGAGGGGATGAAAAACTGTTTTTT
CDR3aa: CASSRTSTGGDEKLFF